A single sample gave rise to the 23 T cell receptor beta chains below, sequenced in a study of T cell repertoires in cytomegalovirus infection. Their antigens are not known. Via MiXCR, TCRdb re-called the reads, giving one row per CDR3 protein. The table shows around 750,000 distinct CDR3 sequences, with less than 35% occurring only once. This sample comprised cultured CD8+ T cells from PBMCs, obtained from culture after CMV antigen stimulation. The receptors shown here come from a human donor in good health (CMV status not recorded). Some clones in this sample may be carry-over from other donors' samples.

The V gene is TRBV10-3, the J gene TRBJ2-7; a weak D match, TRBD1 (5 bases). The germline V and J ends were trimmed by 10 bases and 3 bases, with 22 bases remaining between them. CDR3 length equals 15 residues. In germline, CDR1 is ENHRY, CDR2 SYGVKD. The CDR3 protein is CASAVALKGFYEQYV. The DNA of the CDR3 is TGTGCCAGCGCCGTCGCGTTAAAGGGGTTCTACGAGCAGTACGTC.

The table lists this clonotype with a few counts. This chain connects TRBV7-9 to TRBJ2-1; no definite D call. The V and J ends lost 5 bases and 7 bases respectively, with 9 bases between them. The CDR3 is 12 residues long. Germline V lookup: CDR1 SEHNR, CDR2 FQNEAQ (reference sequence). The CDR3 spells CASSGNLNEQFF. In nucleotides, the CDR3 is TGTGCCAGCAGCGGCAACTTGAATGAGCAGTTCTTC.

The chain carries TRBV4-1 and TRBJ1-5; D uncertain. Germline loops: CDR1 MGHRA, CDR2 YSYEKL. Deletions cut 1 base from V and 1 base from J, with 8 bases between. The CDR3 loop spans 15 amino acids. CDR3 nucleotide sequence: TGCGCCAGCAGCCAAGTACTCCGCAGCAATCAGCCCCAGCATTTT. Its translation is CASSQVLRSNQPQHF.

The chain is built from TRBV5-5 and TRBJ1-1; no clear D gene. The V end was cut by 0 bases, the J end by 6 bases, with 9 bases between. The CDR3 is made up of 13 amino acids. From germline, CDR1 is SGHKS and CDR2 YYEKEE (reference sequence). The DNA for the CDR3 is TGTGCCAGCAGCTTGGATGGAGGCCCTGAAGCTTTCTTT. Translating it yields CASSLDGGPEAFF. Variable domain in full (rest from reference TRBV5-5 and TRBJ1-1): DAGVTQSPTHLIKTRGQQVTLRCSPISGHKSVSWYQQVLGQGPQFIFQYYEKEERGRGNFPDRFSARQFPNYSSELNVNALLLGDSALYLCASSLDGGPEAFFGQGTRLTVV.

This clonotype showed up just a few times. V is TRBV12-5 and J is TRBJ2-7; unclear D gene. The CDR3 contains 14 residues. Germline CDR1 is LGHNT and CDR2 is FRNRAP. Trimming pared 1 base from V and 0 bases from J, leaving 7 bases between. The DNA of the CDR3 is TGTGCTAGTGGTTTGGGCGCCAGCTCCTACGAGCAGTACTTC. Amino acid sequence: CASGLGASSYEQYF.

This clonotype appeared once. V is TRBV7-6 and J is TRBJ2-6; TRBD1 agrees at 8 bases. The V segment lost 4 bases and the J segment 3 bases; nucleotides outside the gene matches: 5. The CDR3 spans 16 residues. Germline lookup yields CDR1 SGHVS and CDR2 FNYEAQ. CDR3 coding DNA: TGTGCCAGCAGCTCCCTACAGGGGGTTGGGGCCAACGTCCTGACTTTC. Its translation is CASSSLQGVGANVLTF.

This clonotype has a count of ten or more. V gene TRBV7-9 combines with J gene TRBJ2-5, with 10 bases that match TRBD1. Germline values: CDR1 SEHNR, CDR2 FQNEAQ (reference sequence). V was clipped by 5 bases and J by 6 bases; unmatched bases: 9. The CDR3 has 15 amino acids. This CDR3 is CASSHPDRGIQTQYF. CDR3 bases: TGTGCCAGCAGCCATCCGGACAGGGGGATTCAGACCCAGTACTTC.

The rearrangement uses TRBV7-4 and TRBJ2-5; TRBD2 aligns across 8 bases. This CDR3 has 15 amino acids. Germline-derived CDR1 and CDR2 are SGHVT and SQSDAQ. V was clipped by 5 bases and J by 1 base; unmatched bases: 6. The CDR3 DNA reads TGTGCCAGCAGCCAGAAGGCGGGGGGCCAAGAGACCCAGTACTTC. This codes for CASSQKAGGQETQYF.

With respect to this clonotype: Since a much larger clone is just one base distant, this may be a read error. The V gene is TRBV7-4, the J gene TRBJ1-2; no reliable D call. Trimming cost V 0 bases and J 8 bases, with 7 bases left between them. The CDR3 runs to 12 residues. Germline CDR1 reads SGHVT; CDR2 reads SQSDAQ. The CDR3, as DNA: TGTGCCAGCAGCTTAGCCGCGGGGGGCTACACCTTC. Translated, it gives CASSLAAGGYTF.

This clonotype appeared a few times. The gene calls are TRBV5-1 and TRBJ2-2, with 12 bases aligning to TRBD1. CDR1 is SGHRS, CDR2 YFSETQ, per germline. This CDR3 region has 15 residues. V was pared by 7 bases and J by 7 bases, with 8 bases of the junction left unmatched. The CDR3: CASLTGTGGDGELFF. The CDR3 DNA reads TGCGCCAGCCTAACCGGGACAGGGGGCGACGGGGAGCTGTTTTTT. Using reference TRBV5-1 and TRBJ2-2 for the parts outside the CDR3, the full variable domain is KAGVTQTPRYLIKTRGQQVTLSCSPISGHRSVSWYQQTPGQGLQFLFEYFSETQRNKGNFPGRFSGRQFSNSRSEMNVSTLELGDSALYLCASLTGTGGDGELFFGEGSRLTVL.

This clonotype appeared a few times. The gene calls are TRBV6-5 and TRBJ1-2; 8 bases line up with TRBD1. This CDR3 region has 16 residues. The V gene's germline CDR1 is MNHEY and CDR2 SVGAGI. The J segment lost 8 bases and the V segment lost 0 bases, leaving 11 bases of the junction unmatched. The CDR3 DNA reads TGTGCCAGCAGTTACTCGATAGCAGGGGGCGCAGGAGGCTACACCTTC. Translated, it gives CASSYSIAGGAGGYTF.

This clonotype was counted a few times. The V gene is TRBV14, the J gene TRBJ2-3; 7 bases are shared with TRBD1. Trimming at V came to 2 bases and at J to 5 bases, leaving 7 bases not matched to a gene. Germline V lookup: CDR1 SGHDN, CDR2 FVKESK. The CDR3 loop spans 15 amino acids. The CDR3 spells CASSQTDRRKDTQYF. CDR3 in DNA: TGTGCCAGCAGCCAAACGGACAGGCGGAAAGATACGCAGTATTTT.

This clonotype was counted a few times. The V gene is TRBV6-1, the J gene TRBJ1-1; TRBD1 is a possible D gene (5 bases). V was trimmed by 10 bases and J by 5 bases, leaving 11 bases between them. This CDR3 has 11 residues. Germline V gene lookup returns CDR1 MNHNS and CDR2 SASEGT. As DNA, the CDR3 is TGTGCCATCTCGGGGGAAACTGAAGCTTTCTTT. This sequence encodes CAISGETEAFF.

The chain is built from TRBV12-3 or TRBV12-4 and TRBJ1-4; 7 bases map to TRBD1. This CDR3 is 15 amino acids long. Trimming removed 5 bases from V and 4 bases from J; junction bases left unmatched: 7. The CDR3 nucleotides read TGTGCCAGCAGTCCACAGGGGTACGATAATGAAAAACTGTTTTTT. Protein sequence: CASSPQGYDNEKLFF.

This chain links TRBV20-1 with TRBJ2-2, with D hard to call. The germline V and J ends were trimmed by 5 bases and 6 bases, with 13 bases remaining between them. The CDR3 covers 13 residues. CDR1 DFQATT and CDR2 SNEGSKA come from the germline V gene (reference sequence). The CDR3, as DNA: TGCAGTGCTCCCCAGGTTTGGGCCGGGGAGCTGTTTTTT. This encodes CSAPQVWAGELFF.

With respect to this clonotype: The germline gene is not matched at one end of the junction; a read error may be the cause. The rearrangement joins TRBV7-9 to TRBJ1-5; D not resolved. The CDR3 sequence is 13 residues long. Germline loops: CDR1 SEHNR, CDR2 FQNEAQ (reference sequence). DNA for the CDR3: TGTACCAGCAGCTTAGCCCCAAATCAGCCCCAGCATTTT. Translated: CTSSLAPNQPQHF.

The V gene is TRBV27, the J gene TRBJ1-2; the match to TRBD1 covers 7 bases. Trimming cost V 0 bases and J 4 bases; bases outside gene matches: 5. This CDR3 is 15 amino acids long. The germline V gene has CDR1 MNHEY and CDR2 SMNVEV (reference sequence). CDR3: CASSLSSGGTYGYTF. In DNA form, the CDR3 reads TGTGCCAGCAGTTTATCCTCAGGGGGGACCTATGGCTACACCTTC.

Only a few counts were recorded for this clonotype. This chain joins TRBV25-1 and TRBJ2-7; 7 nucleotides line up with TRBD1. The germline V gene encodes CDR1 MGHDK and CDR2 SYGVNS. This CDR3 spans 12 amino acids. The V and J ends lost 5 bases and 3 bases, in that order; junction bases with no gene match: 1. CDR3 residues: CASSTGDYEQYF. The CDR3 DNA sequence: TGTGCCAGCAGTACAGGGGACTACGAGCAGTACTTC.

This clonotype was seen a few times. The chain carries TRBV10-2 and TRBJ1-1; 7 bases align to TRBD1. The CDR3 sequence is 15 residues long. V shed 0 bases and J 5 bases; nucleotides not matched to a gene: 6. CDR1 WSHSY and CDR2 SAAADI come from the germline V gene. CDR3 in DNA: TGCGCCAGCAGTGAGTCGGTTGGGGGACAGACTGAAGCTTTCTTT. Translation: CASSESVGGQTEAFF.

This clonotype has at least ten counts. This sequence joins TRBV9 and TRBJ1-1, with D unresolved. The CDR3 totals 14 residues. CDR1 is SGDLS and CDR2 is YYNGEE in the germline V gene. V dropped 0 bases and J dropped 7 bases, with 13 bases sitting between them. In DNA form, the CDR3 reads TGTGCCAGCAGCGTAGGGGGAAGGGCCGATGAAGCTTTCTTT. Protein: CASSVGGRADEAFF.

The rearrangement uses TRBV25-1 and TRBJ1-4, with D maybe TRBD1 (5 bases). CDR3 length: 13 amino acids. V shed 3 bases and J shed 5 bases, with 7 bases lying between them. Germline V gene sequence: CDR1 MGHDK, CDR2 SYGVNS. CDR3 protein: CASSEGLNEKLFF. As DNA, the CDR3 is TGTGCCAGCAGTGAGGGGCTGAATGAAAAACTGTTTTTT.

This clonotype was found a few times. The chain links TRBV6-1 to TRBJ2-2; 7 positions agree with TRBD2. This CDR3 contains 15 residues. CDR1 is MNHNS, CDR2 SASEGT, per germline. J was trimmed by 1 base and V by 6 bases; bases with no gene match: 5. The CDR3 DNA reads TGTGCCAGCAGCACCGGACTAGTGAACACCGGGGAGCTGTTTTTT. Translation gives CASSTGLVNTGELFF.

The gene calls are TRBV4-1 and TRBJ2-2; no clear D. This CDR3 has 18 amino acids. Germline lookup yields CDR1 MGHRA and CDR2 YSYEKL. V was pared by 2 bases and J by 0 bases, with 16 bases between. The CDR3 reads CASSQPPDGYANTGELFF. The CDR3 DNA sequence: TGCGCCAGCAGCCAACCCCCGGACGGATACGCGAACACCGGGGAGCTGTTTTTT.